The following is a T cell receptor (beta chain) sequence with its context. Antigen: not known. TCRdb's table, derived via immunoSEQ multiplex PCR, lists solely in-frame clones and lacks some. The sample holds just under 350,000 clones, around 79% seen once. This entry belongs to a study of shared clonotypes between healthy human individuals. About the research overall: The donor group consisted of two women and a few men, aged 18 to 49. General study points: Clonotypes shared by all four sorted-subset donors had higher generation probabilities than non-shared clonotypes. Genetic and exposure-history diversity was limited by the small donor number.

Sequencing was carried out using memory CD4+ T cells sorted from blood. Specified subset: CD45RA-negative fraction. The TCR comes from a young man in good health.

The CDR3 DNA follows: TGTGCCAGCAGCTTGGCAGATACGCAGTATTTT. As protein: CASSLADTQYF. The chain joins TRBV5-5 to TRBJ2-3; D call uncertain. From germline, CDR1 is SGHKS and CDR2 YYEKEE (reference sequence). Between the trimmed V and J ends, which lost 0 bases and 4 bases, there was a span of 0 bases. CDR3 length: 11 residues.